These 25 T cell receptor beta chains share one sample of origin, sequenced in a study of CD8 T cells in ankylosing spondylitis. TCRdb analysed the 5' RACE reads with MiXCR anew, one entry per CDR3 protein. This table has some 220,000 distinct CDR3 sequences, roughly 6.6% appearing once. Their antigens are not known. Study results and caveats: Seemingly distinctive of ankylosing spondylitis blood was a TCR beta motif formed by eight highly homologous variants.

Sequenced material: blood, either unsorted or a sorted T cell fraction (not recorded which). These receptors were obtained from a male donor with ankylosing spondylitis.

This clonotype was detected only a few times. The V call is TRBV7-9, the J call TRBJ2-7; D is possibly TRBD1 or TRBD2 (5 bases each). Germline V CDR1 and CDR2: SEHNR, FQNEAQ (reference sequence). This CDR3 contains 14 residues. The ends were cut back, 3 bases at V and 2 bases at J, with 11 bases in the middle. The chain's CDR3 is CASSLRGEAYEQYF. The CDR3 DNA sequence: TGTGCCAGCAGCTTGAGGGGCGAAGCCTACGAGCAGTACTTC.

This clonotype was seen repeatedly, ten times or more. The CDR3 region has the DNA TGCAGTGCTAGAGCCCAACTAGCGGGATATGGGGCCAACGTCCTGACTTTC. Protein: CSARAQLAGYGANVLTF. V gene TRBV20-1 combines with J gene TRBJ2-6; 10 bases are shared with TRBD2. With V trimmed by 1 base and J by 3 bases, 6 bases remained unmatched. The germline gives CDR1 DFQATT, CDR2 SNEGSKA (reference sequence). This CDR3 contains 17 residues.

The table lists this clonotype with a few counts. The CDR3 reads CASSLGGQGIHQPQHF. CDR3 nucleotides: TGTGCCAGCAGTCTGGGGGGACAGGGAATACATCAGCCCCAGCATTTT. V usage is TRBV12-3 or TRBV12-4 and J usage is TRBJ1-5; TRBD1 matches 9 bases. CDR3 length equals 16 residues. V shed 5 bases, J shed 5 bases, and the junction held 10 bases outside the gene matches.

The chain joins TRBV6-5 to TRBJ1-6; D possibly corresponds to TRBD1 (5 bases). Germline V gene data show CDR1 as MNHEY and CDR2 as SVGAGI. The V end lost 0 bases, the J end lost 10 bases, and 10 bases lay between the germline ends. The CDR3 is 14 amino acids. The CDR3 sequence: CASSYSIRGSPLHF. CDR3 in DNA: TGTGCCAGCAGTTACTCTATCCGGGGCTCACCCCTCCACTTT.

This clonotype was recorded at least ten times. V and J are TRBV4-2 and TRBJ1-3, with D tentatively TRBD1 (6 bases). Germline CDR1 and CDR2: LGHNA and YNFKEQ. This CDR3 comprises 17 residues. V lost 3 bases and J lost 2, with 17 bases in between. CDR3 amino acids: CASSHHRGAETGNTIYF. The CDR3 DNA reads as TGTGCCAGCAGCCACCACCGGGGGGCAGAAACTGGAAACACCATATATTTT.

As DNA, the CDR3 is TGCAGTGCTAGAGAAAATTGGGGTTTTATCGTGGAGCAGTACTTC. It translates to CSARENWGFIVEQYF. The chain couples TRBV20-1 to TRBJ2-7; D gene ambiguous. Per the germline V gene, CDR1 is DFQATT and CDR2 is SNEGSKA (reference sequence). Trimming removed 0 bases from V and 7 bases from J, with 19 bases in between. This CDR3 is built from 15 residues.

For this clonotype: One base away lies a much larger clone, so this may be a sequencing read error. The CDR3 ends on some other residue instead of the conserved phenylalanine or tryptophan, so this is likely a read error. The V gene is TRBV4-2, the J gene TRBJ1-2; possible D gene TRBD1, 5 bases. The germline V and J ends were trimmed by 3 bases and 3 bases, with 17 bases remaining between them. CDR1 is LGHNA, CDR2 YNFKEQ, per germline. The CDR3 totals 16 residues. The CDR3 region is CASSHSKGDYYYGYTL. The CDR3 coding sequence is TGTGCCAGCAGCCACTCTAAAGGGGACTACTACTATGGCTACACCTTA.

The CDR3 is CASSDTGPNSPLHF. CDR3 DNA: TGTGCCAGCAGCGATACTGGACCTAATTCACCCCTCCACTTT. The gene calls are TRBV9 and TRBJ1-6, with unresolved D. Trimming removed 3 bases at V and 6 bases at J, with 10 bases between. The CDR3 totals 14 residues. Germline values: CDR1 SGDLS, CDR2 YYNGEE.

This clonotype turned up a few times. The chain has TRBV5-1 and TRBJ2-7; 7 bases align to TRBD2. V gave up 9 bases and J gave up 2 bases; unmatched junction bases: 17. Per germline, CDR1 SGHRS and CDR2 YFSETQ. The CDR3 extends over 16 amino acids. Written as DNA, the CDR3 is TGCGCCACCCGTCTGATAGCGGGTGATCCAACCTACGAGCAGTACTTC. Amino acids: CATRLIAGDPTYEQYF.

This clonotype was detected many times. The chain has TRBV21-1 and TRBJ1-2; TRBD1 was called by the table and not checked on the DNA. TRBV21-1 is a listed pseudogene. The CDR3 length is 15 residues. The CDR3 DNA reads as TGTGCCAGCAGACCCCAAACAGGGAAGGAAGATGGCTACACCTTC. Translating it yields CASRPQTGKEDGYTF.

There are many counts of this clonotype. The chain uses TRBV27 and TRBJ2-3; TRBD2 matches at 8 bases. After removal of 0 bases from V and 4 bases from J, the junction contained 15 bases not matched to a gene. This CDR3 is built from 19 residues. CDR1 is MNHEY, CDR2 SMNVEV, per germline (reference sequence). Here the CDR3 DNA reads TGTGCCAGCAGTTTATCAGAACTAGCGGTGACAAGTGGGGCAGATACGCAGTATTTT. This sequence encodes CASSLSELAVTSGADTQYF.

There are many counts of this clonotype. The J gene is TRBJ1-3, the V gene TRBV4-3; tentatively, D is TRBD1 (5 bases). CDR3 size: 18 residues. CDR1 and CDR2 (germline): LGHNA, YSLEER. Trimming removed 1 base from V and 0 bases from J, with 16 bases in between. CDR3 nucleotide sequence: TGCGCCAGCAGCCAAGGTCGAGGGGCTTATTACTCTGGAAACACCATATATTTT. It yields the protein CASSQGRGAYYSGNTIYF.

This clonotype was detected ten times or more. Here the CDR3 reads CATSRAGGSYEQYF. CDR3 coding DNA: TGTGCCACCAGCAGAGCGGGAGGCAGCTACGAGCAGTACTTC. The chain combines TRBV15 with TRBJ2-7; 7 bases agree with TRBD2. After removal of 1 base from V and 3 bases from J, the junction contained 3 bases not matched to a gene. Germline V gives CDR1 LNHNV, CDR2 YYDKDF (reference sequence). This CDR3 is built from 14 residues.

This clonotype has ten or more counts. The chain is built from TRBV28 and TRBJ2-7, with 10 positions matching TRBD2. CDR1 and CDR2 from the germline V gene are MDHEN and SYDVKM. Trimming took 7 bases from V and 6 from J; bases not matched to a gene: 15. The CDR3 is 16 amino acids. CDR3 DNA sequence: TGTGCCAGCATTCCGATGGTACAGCGGGAGGGTCGCGAGCAGTACTTC. It encodes CASIPMVQREGREQYF.

This clonotype came up a few times. This chain links TRBV11-1 with TRBJ2-2, with 7 bases that match TRBD2. Germline CDR1 and CDR2: SGHAT and FQDESV (reference sequence). J gave up 7 bases and V 7 bases, and 6 bases lay outside the gene matches. This CDR3 has 13 amino acids. The CDR3 loop is CASTLTSVGELFF. In nucleotides, the CDR3 is TGTGCCAGCACCCTAACTAGCGTCGGGGAGCTGTTTTTT.

This clonotype has at least ten counts. The gene calls are TRBV11-2 and TRBJ2-7, with a tentative D call TRBD1 (5 bases). The V gene lost 5 bases and the J gene lost 4 bases, with 12 bases spanning the gap. Germline V CDR1 and CDR2: SGHAT, FQNNGV. This CDR3 comprises 13 residues. Written as DNA, the CDR3 is TGTGCCAGCAGCCCAGGACAACATTACGAGCAGTACTTC. Translation: CASSPGQHYEQYF. The variable domain in full, with the rest retrieved from reference TRBV11-2 and TRBJ2-7, is EAGVAQSPRYKIIEKRQSVAFWCNPISGHATLYWYQQILGQGPKLLIQFQNNGVVDDSQLPKDRFSAERLKGVDSTLKIQPAKLEDSAVYLCASSPGQHYEQYFGPGTRLTVT.

This chain links TRBV6-1 with TRBJ2-3; D is unresolved. Per the germline V gene, CDR1 is MNHNS and CDR2 is SASEGT. V shed 2 bases and J shed 6 bases, with 6 bases lying between them. The CDR3 loop spans 12 amino acids. The CDR3, as DNA: TGTGCCAGCAGTGAACTAGGGGATACGCAGTATTTT. Protein: CASSELGDTQYF.

This clonotype showed up many times. The V gene is TRBV7-2, the J gene TRBJ2-7, with a tentative D call TRBD2 (6 bases). The V and J ends lost 1 base and 3 bases respectively, with 13 bases between them. CDR1 and CDR2 from the germline V gene are SGHTA and FQGNSA. CDR3 length: 15 residues. This CDR3 is CASSLVWGTRYEQYF. The DNA of the CDR3 is TGTGCCAGCAGCTTAGTTTGGGGGACTCGCTACGAGCAGTACTTC.

This clonotype appeared many times. The chain is built from TRBV5-1 and TRBJ2-7; 11 bases line up with TRBD2. There are 16 residues in the CDR3. The germline gives CDR1 SGHRS, CDR2 YFSETQ. V was clipped by 0 bases and J by 2 bases; unmatched bases: 4. The CDR3 protein is CASSLAELAGAYEQYF. CDR3 sequence (DNA): TGCGCCAGCAGCTTGGCCGAACTAGCGGGAGCCTACGAGCAGTACTTC. Drawing the rest from reference TRBV5-1 and TRBJ2-7, the complete variable domain is KAGVTQTPRYLIKTRGQQVTLSCSPISGHRSVSWYQQTPGQGLQFLFEYFSETQRNKGNFPGRFSGRQFSNSRSEMNVSTLELGDSALYLCASSLAELAGAYEQYFGPGTRLTVT.

The CDR3 here is CSASELVTYEQYF. CDR3 nucleotides: TGCAGTGCTAGTGAGCTTGTTACCTACGAGCAGTACTTC. The chain employs TRBV20-1 and TRBJ2-7; no clear D gene. Germline CDR1 reads DFQATT; CDR2 reads SNEGSKA (reference sequence). V shed 3 bases and J shed 2 bases, with 11 bases lying between them. This CDR3 comprises 13 residues.

The chain couples TRBV7-9 to TRBJ1-2; 8 bases agree with TRBD1. Germline V gene sequence: CDR1 SEHNR, CDR2 FQNEAQ (reference sequence). The CDR3 runs to 14 residues. V was clipped by 5 bases and J by 4 bases; unmatched bases: 6. CDR3 protein: CASSRRQGFYGYTF. The CDR3 DNA follows: TGTGCCAGCAGCCGTAGACAGGGGTTCTATGGCTACACCTTC. Variable domain in full (rest from reference TRBV7-9 and TRBJ1-2): DTGVSQNPRHKITKRGQNVTFRCDPISEHNRLYWYRQTLGQGPEFLTYFQNEAQLEKSRLLSDRFSAERPKGSFSTLEIQRTEQGDSAMYLCASSRRQGFYGYTFGSGTRLTVV.

This clonotype was seen repeatedly, ten times or more. This chain connects TRBV24-1 to TRBJ2-1; D gene uncertain. CDR3 length: 13 amino acids. V lost 5 bases to trimming and J lost 7 bases, with 11 bases between them. Germline loops: CDR1 KGHDR, CDR2 SFDVKD. The CDR3 sequence is CATSASVLNEQFF. In DNA, the CDR3 is TGTGCCACCAGTGCTTCAGTACTGAATGAGCAGTTCTTC.

In this sample, this clonotype turned up many times. The rearrangement joins TRBV4-2 to TRBJ1-6; D not resolved. The CDR3 extends over 13 amino acids. The germline gives CDR1 LGHNA, CDR2 YNFKEQ. V lost 1 base to trimming and J lost 10 bases, with 8 bases between them. CDR3 sequence: CASSQAFGSPLHF. The CDR3 DNA follows: TGTGCCAGCAGCCAAGCCTTTGGGTCACCCCTCCACTTT.

This clonotype was counted only a few times. The V gene is TRBV7-9, the J gene TRBJ2-1; D gene ambiguous. Looked up from germline, CDR1 is SEHNR and CDR2 is FQNEAQ (reference sequence). Trimming removed 6 bases from V and 2 bases from J, with 14 bases in between. The CDR3 runs 15 residues. CDR3 in amino acids: CASSSSENPYNEQFF. CDR3 nucleotides: TGTGCCAGCAGTTCATCGGAGAATCCCTACAATGAGCAGTTCTTC. The complete variable domain, with remaining parts taken from reference TRBV7-9 and TRBJ2-1, reads DTGVSQNPRHKITKRGQNVTFRCDPISEHNRLYWYRQTLGQGPEFLTYFQNEAQLEKSRLLSDRFSAERPKGSFSTLEIQRTEQGDSAMYLCASSSSENPYNEQFFGPGTRLTVL.

This clonotype was detected ten times or more. The DNA of the CDR3 is TGCGCCAGCAGGGGGGACATTTTGAACACTGAAGCTTTCTTT. This gives the protein CASRGDILNTEAFF. This chain connects TRBV5-1 to TRBJ1-1, with a weak D call TRBD1 (6 bases). Trimming cost V 5 bases and J 0 bases, with 11 bases left between them. Germline V gene data show CDR1 as SGHRS and CDR2 as YFSETQ. CDR3 length: 14 residues.